The entry that follows covers one T cell receptor (beta chain) sequence. Its antigen is undetermined. The source of the sample is a study of regulatory dendritic cells for organ transplantation. Study-wide background: Regulatory dendritic cells came from monocytes given vitamin D3 and IL-10.

Per germline, CDR1 SQVTM and CDR2 ANQGSEA. V lost 6 bases and J lost 10; bases outside the gene matches: 18. The CDR3 extends over 15 amino acids. Sorted subsets were CFSE-labeled and cultured 4 to 6 days with allogeneic dendritic cells. Measured with immunoSEQ multiplex PCR; TCRdb has only the in-frame clones, and not every one. The sample shows 18,000 or so clones, roughly 80% of them seen only once. Overall study findings and caveats: Among resting subsets, memory CD8+ cells contained the most alloreactive clonotypes. Memory CD8+ clonal expansion seemed more limited with regulatory than mature dendritic cells.

The chain joins TRBV29-1 to TRBJ2-1, with TRBD2 matching over 7 bases. Input material: memory CD4+ T cells from blood cultured with regulatory dendritic cells. Indicated subset: CD45RO+ memory T cells. The TCR sequence derives from a human donor in good health. CDR3 coding DNA: TGCAGCGTGCGGACGGATGGGGGAGGGAACGAGGAGCAGTTCTTC. Amino acid sequence: CSVRTDGGGNEEQFF.